The 32 T cell receptor beta chains presented below share a single source sample, sequenced in a study of T cell responses to AZD1222 COVID-19 vaccine. TCRdb keeps only in-frame clones here, not all; method: immunoSEQ multiplex PCR. The table includes around 80,000 clones, 70% to 90% detected once. This material consisted of peripheral blood, taken 28 days after the second AZD1222 dose. The receptors shown here come from an adult who received the AZD1222 COVID-19 vaccine.

The chain's CDR3 is CASSLGRPGELFF. The CDR3 DNA reads TGTGCCAGCAGCTTGGGCAGACCCGGGGAGCTGTTTTTT. The chain couples TRBV11-1 to TRBJ2-2; D unclear. The CDR3 sequence is 13 residues long. Trimming pared 3 bases from V and 6 bases from J, leaving 8 bases between. Germline CDR1 and CDR2: SGHAT and FQDESV (reference sequence).

CDR3 coding DNA: TGCGCCAGCAGCTTAGTGGCGGGGAACACTGAAGCTTTCTTT. The encoded protein is CASSLVAGNTEAFF. The V and J genes are TRBV5-1 and TRBJ1-1, with D unresolved. V was shortened by 2 bases and J by 1 base, with 9 bases between the two germline ends. Germline V gene data show CDR1 as SGHRS and CDR2 as YFSETQ. The CDR3 length is 14 residues.

The gene calls are TRBV6-7 and TRBJ1-3, with 8 positions matching TRBD1. TRBV6-7 is classed as an ORF, of uncertain function. This CDR3 spans 16 amino acids. Trimming took 2 bases from V and 8 from J; bases not matched to a gene: 11. The CDR3 DNA reads as TGTGCCAGCAGTTACCGAATCGGACAGGGTAGGGACACCATATATTTT. It encodes CASSYRIGQGRDTIYF.

The chain carries TRBV27 and TRBJ2-7, with D perhaps TRBD1 or TRBD2 (5 bases each). Germline assignment: CDR1 MNHEY and CDR2 SMNVEV (reference sequence). The CDR3 totals 15 residues. Trimming shortened V by 3 bases and J by 2 bases, and 14 bases separated the two germline ends. The CDR3 DNA reads as TGTGCCAGCAGTTTCACGGGGCAATGGGCCTACGAGCAGTACTTC. Translated, it gives CASSFTGQWAYEQYF.

The chain combines TRBV12-5 with TRBJ1-1; D gene unclear. Trimming shortened V by 1 base and J by 4 bases, and 7 bases separated the two germline ends. The germline gives CDR1 LGHNT, CDR2 FRNRAP. CDR3 length equals 13 residues. The CDR3 spells CASGLEAGTEAFF. The CDR3 DNA follows: TGTGCTAGTGGTTTGGAGGCGGGCACTGAAGCTTTCTTT.

Concerning this clone itself: The same CDR3 can be traced to other DNA sequences in this sample. The chain has TRBV18 and TRBJ2-1; D is perhaps TRBD2 (6 bases). The CDR3 totals 14 residues. Germline assignment: CDR1 KGHSH and CDR2 LQKENI. Trimming took off 2 bases at V and 3 bases at J, with 8 bases between the two ends. CDR3 sequence (DNA): TGTGCCAGCTCACCAGGGGGAGGCTACAATGAGCAGTTCTTC. Its protein product is CASSPGGGYNEQFF.

CDR3 sequence: CASSVHPDGGNTIYF. The CDR3 region has the DNA TGTGCCAGCAGCGTACACCCGGACGGTGGAAACACCATATATTTT. The V call is TRBV7-6, the J call TRBJ1-3, with no clear D. CDR1 is SGHVS, CDR2 FNYEAQ, per germline. This CDR3 has 15 amino acids. V was shortened by 5 bases and J by 3 bases, with 14 bases between the two germline ends.

V gene TRBV3-1 (or the pseudogene TRBV3-2) combines with J gene TRBJ2-7; 14 nucleotides line up with TRBD2. The germline V gene encodes CDR1 LGHDT and CDR2 YNNKEL (reference sequence). This CDR3 has 16 residues. Germline trimming cut 4 bases from V and 4 bases from J; bases unmatched to any gene: 6. This CDR3 is CASSLDGTSGSYEQYF. In DNA, the CDR3 is TGTGCCAGCAGCCTTGATGGGACTAGCGGGAGTTACGAGCAGTACTTC.

The chain carries TRBV15 and TRBJ2-1, with TRBD2 identical over 7 bases. There are 15 residues in the CDR3. The V gene end was trimmed by 0 bases and the J gene end by 5 bases; junction bases not matched to a gene: 4. Germline values: CDR1 LNHNV, CDR2 YYDKDF (reference sequence). CDR3 nucleotides: TGTGCCACCAGCAGAGATGGGCTAGCGGACAATGAGCAGTTCTTC. It specifies CATSRDGLADNEQFF. Filled out from reference TRBV15 and TRBJ2-1, the complete variable domain reads DAMVIQNPRYQVTQFGKPVTLSCSQTLNHNVMYWYQQKSSQAPKLLFHYYDKDFNNEADTPDNFQSRRPNTSFCFLDIRSPGLGDTAMYLCATSRDGLADNEQFFGPGTRLTVL.

J is TRBJ2-1 and V is TRBV18; tentatively, D is TRBD2 (6 bases). The CDR3 spans 12 residues. The germline CDR1 and CDR2 sequences are KGHSH and LQKENI. The V end lost 8 bases, the J end lost 10 bases, and 15 bases lay between the germline ends. In nucleotides, the CDR3 is TGTGCCAGCCGACCTGCGGGGTTGGAGCAGTTCTTC. This codes for CASRPAGLEQFF.

The chain links TRBV10-3 to TRBJ2-1; unclear D gene. The CDR3 has 13 residues. The germline gives CDR1 ENHRY, CDR2 SYGVKD. V dropped 5 bases and J dropped 2 bases, with 7 bases sitting between them. CDR3 region: CAISMGPYNEQFF. The CDR3 DNA follows: TGTGCCATCAGTATGGGTCCCTACAATGAGCAGTTCTTC.

The J gene is TRBJ2-1, the V gene TRBV5-5; D remains ambiguous. Looked up from germline, CDR1 is SGHKS and CDR2 is YYEKEE (reference sequence). V lost 4 bases and J lost 7, with 15 bases in between. The CDR3 is made up of 14 amino acids. CDR3 loop: CASSQGPTTNEQFF. The CDR3 nucleotides are TGTGCCAGCAGCCAAGGTCCCACGACTAATGAGCAGTTCTTC.

This clone was counted a single time. The rearrangement joins TRBV18 to TRBJ1-1, with TRBD1 matching over 7 bases. CDR3 length: 15 amino acids. V shed 4 bases and J 2 bases; nucleotides not matched to a gene: 7. CDR1 KGHSH and CDR2 LQKENI come from the germline V gene. CDR3 bases: TGTGCCAGCTCACGTGATGACAGGGTAAACACTGAAGCTTTCTTT. It encodes CASSRDDRVNTEAFF. The full variable domain, its missing parts supplied by reference TRBV18 and TRBJ1-1, is NAGVMQNPRHLVRRRGQEARLRCSPMKGHSHVYWYRQLPEEGLKFMVYLQKENIIDESGMPKERFSAEFPKEGPSILRIQQVVRGDSAAYFCASSRDDRVNTEAFFGQGTRLTVV.

This chain links TRBV25-1 with TRBJ1-2; D remains ambiguous. The V gene's germline CDR1 is MGHDK and CDR2 SYGVNS. V lost 0 bases and J 6 bases, leaving 8 bases between the germline ends. This CDR3 region has 13 residues. This CDR3 is CASSEYYRDGYTF. In DNA form, the CDR3 reads TGTGCCAGCAGTGAATATTACCGAGATGGCTACACCTTC.

The chain carries TRBV4-2 and TRBJ1-5; no definite D call. The ends were cut back, 0 bases at V and 5 bases at J, with 14 bases in the middle. Germline V lookup: CDR1 LGHNA, CDR2 YNFKEQ. CDR3 length equals 16 residues. CDR3 protein: CASSQDPPPSDQPQHF. Here the CDR3 DNA reads TGTGCCAGCAGCCAAGATCCGCCCCCGAGCGATCAGCCCCAGCATTTT.

The chain joins TRBV6-5 to TRBJ1-6; D remains unclear. Germline CDR1 and CDR2: MNHEY and SVGAGI. The length of the CDR3 is 14 residues. Trimming pared 2 bases from V and 5 bases from J, leaving 7 bases between. CDR3 sequence (DNA): TGTGCCAGCAGTTACAGGCCGGATAATTCACCCCTCCACTTT. Its protein product is CASSYRPDNSPLHF.

The chain has TRBV7-9 and TRBJ2-7; the D gene is possibly TRBD2 (6 bases). Trimming took 2 bases from V and 5 from J, leaving 7 bases between them. The CDR3 is 12 amino acids. The germline gives CDR1 SEHNR, CDR2 FQNEAQ (reference sequence). This chain's CDR3 is CASSLTGDEQYF. The CDR3 coding sequence is TGTGCCAGCAGCTTAACGGGGGACGAGCAGTACTTC.

The V gene is TRBV19, the J gene TRBJ2-1, with 12 bases that match TRBD2. This CDR3 is built from 17 residues. Germline-derived CDR1 and CDR2 are LNHDA and SQIVND (reference sequence). Trimming at V came to 1 base and at J to 2 bases, leaving 3 bases not matched to a gene. The CDR3 sequence: CASSIGTSGKAYNEQFF. The CDR3 nucleotides read TGTGCCAGTAGTATAGGGACTAGCGGGAAAGCCTACAATGAGCAGTTCTTC.

This clone was recorded only once. The chain uses TRBV21-1 and TRBJ2-5; the D call of TRBD2 is as the table states it, not checked on the DNA. TRBV21-1 is deemed a pseudogene. The CDR3 totals 15 residues. For the CDR3, the DNA is TGTGCCAGCAGCAAAGTGGCAGGGAGGTGGGAGACCCAGTACTTC. Amino acids: CASSKVAGRWETQYF.

This clone was counted a few times. The rearrangement joins TRBV27 to TRBJ1-4; the D is unclear. This CDR3 spans 13 amino acids. V lost 6 bases and J lost 7, with 12 bases in between. CDR1 is MNHEY and CDR2 is SMNVEV in the germline V gene (reference sequence). The CDR3 DNA reads as TGTGCCAGCAGCGACGAGGGCGGTGAAAAACTGTTTTTT. Amino acid sequence: CASSDEGGEKLFF.

The V and J genes are TRBV10-2 and TRBJ1-1, with D perhaps matching TRBD1 (5 bases). Germline CDR1 is WSHSY and CDR2 is SAAADI. V dropped 3 bases and J dropped 1 base, with 15 bases sitting between them. The CDR3 spans 16 residues. CDR3 sequence (DNA): TGCGCCAGCAGTGACCGACCCAGCAGGGCGAACACTGAAGCTTTCTTT. Its translation: CASSDRPSRANTEAFF.

The rearrangement joins TRBV5-1 to TRBJ1-5; D gene uncertain. The germline V gene encodes CDR1 SGHRS and CDR2 YFSETQ. The CDR3 spans 15 residues. V gave up 4 bases and J gave up 0 bases, with 11 bases separating them. The CDR3 region is CASSVEGHSNQPQHF. Here the CDR3 DNA reads TGCGCCAGCAGCGTGGAAGGTCATAGCAATCAGCCCCAGCATTTT.

The chain is built from TRBV3-1 (or the pseudogene TRBV3-2) and TRBJ1-3; D possibly corresponds to TRBD1 (6 bases). With 4 bases removed from V and 2 bases from J, the gap between germline ends came to 9 bases. Germline CDR1 is LGHDT and CDR2 is YNNKEL (reference sequence). The CDR3 extends over 14 amino acids. Here the CDR3 DNA reads TGTGCCAGCAGCCTACGGACAGCTGGAAACACCATATATTTT. Protein product: CASSLRTAGNTIYF.

This chain uses TRBV9 with TRBJ2-2; tentative D call: TRBD2 (6 bases). The germline CDR1 and CDR2 sequences are SGDLS and YYNGEE. The CDR3 sequence is 15 residues long. The V end was cut by 3 bases, the J end by 4 bases, with 13 bases between. The CDR3, as DNA: TGTGCCAGCAGCGCGACCGGGACTTTCACCGGGGAGCTGTTTTTT. Its protein is CASSATGTFTGELFF.

This sequence joins TRBV13 and TRBJ1-1; D is undetermined. With 4 bases removed from V and 6 bases from J, the gap between germline ends came to 15 bases. Germline V gene lookup returns CDR1 PRHDT and CDR2 FYEKMQ (reference sequence). The length of the CDR3 is 14 residues. CDR3 nucleotides: TGTGCCAGCAGCTCGCTAGAGGGAATCGCTGAAGCTTTCTTT. This encodes CASSSLEGIAEAFF. The entire variable domain, with the rest obtained from reference TRBV13 and TRBJ1-1, is as follows: AAGVIQSPRHLIKEKRETATLKCYPIPRHDTVYWYQQGPGQDPQFLISFYEKMQSDKGSIPDRFSAQQFSDYHSELNMSSLELGDSALYFCASSSLEGIAEAFFGQGTRLTVV.

The rearrangement uses TRBV6-6 and TRBJ1-6; 9 bases agree with TRBD1. The CDR3 covers 15 residues. Germline CDR1 and CDR2: MNHNY and SVGAGI (reference sequence). V lost 5 bases, J lost 9 bases, and 8 bases stayed unmatched. As DNA, the CDR3 is TGTGCCAGCAGTGCTGGGGACAGGGCCTTTTCACCCCTCCACTTT. Its protein product is CASSAGDRAFSPLHF.

The chain links TRBV2 to TRBJ2-3; 13 nucleotides line up with TRBD2. The length of the CDR3 is 18 residues. V shed 10 bases, J shed 0 bases, and the junction held 13 bases outside the gene matches. Germline values: CDR1 SNHLY, CDR2 FYNNEI. Here the CDR3 DNA reads TGTGCCAACGGACTAGCGGGAGAGGGGGGGCCTAGCACAGATACGCAGTATTTT. This gives the protein CANGLAGEGGPSTDTQYF. The variable domain in full, completed from reference TRBV2 and TRBJ2-3, reads EPEVTQTPSHQVTQMGQEVILRCVPISNHLYFYWYRQILGQKVEFLVSFYNNEISEKSEIFDDQFSVERPDGSNFTLKIRSTKLEDSAMYFCANGLAGEGGPSTDTQYFGPGTRLTVL.

V gene TRBV19 combines with J gene TRBJ1-4; D uncertain. There are 14 residues in the CDR3. Germline V gene sequence: CDR1 LNHDA, CDR2 SQIVND (reference sequence). V was shortened by 3 bases and J by 1 base, with 6 bases between the two germline ends. This CDR3 reads CASSISRTNEKLFF. The CDR3 DNA sequence: TGTGCCAGTAGTATTAGTCGAACTAATGAAAAACTGTTTTTT.

The chain joins TRBV4-2 to TRBJ2-3; D perhaps matches TRBD2 (6 bases). The CDR3 covers 15 residues. V lost 0 bases, J lost 6 bases, and 13 bases lay in between. CDR1 LGHNA and CDR2 YNFKEQ come from the germline V gene. CDR3 sequence (DNA): TGTGCCAGCAGCCAAGATTTGGCTAGCGTTGATACGCAGTATTTT. Residues: CASSQDLASVDTQYF.

The chain carries TRBV19 and TRBJ1-6, with D possibly TRBD1 on 6 matching bases. Germline V gene lookup returns CDR1 LNHDA and CDR2 SQIVND (reference sequence). The ends were cut back, 6 bases at V and 0 bases at J, with 15 bases in the middle. CDR3 length: 17 amino acids. CDR3 loop: CASSPGVGSSYNSPLHF. For the CDR3, the DNA is TGTGCCAGTAGCCCAGGGGTTGGGAGCTCCTATAATTCACCCCTCCACTTT. Complete variable domain (other parts from reference TRBV19 and TRBJ1-6): DGGITQSPKYLFRKEGQNVTLSCEQNLNHDAMYWYRQDPGQGLRLIYYSQIVNDFQKGDIAEGYSVSREKKESFPLTVTSAQKNPTAFYLCASSPGVGSSYNSPLHFGNGTRLTVT.

The chain uses TRBV9 and TRBJ2-7, with unresolved D. Germline CDR1 reads SGDLS; CDR2 reads YYNGEE. V gave up 4 bases and J gave up 0 bases, with 8 bases separating them. The CDR3 extends over 13 amino acids. CDR3 coding DNA: TGTGCCAGCAGCACCCACAGCTCCTACGAGCAGTACTTC. Amino acid sequence: CASSTHSSYEQYF. The entire variable domain, with the rest obtained from reference TRBV9 and TRBJ2-7, is as follows: DSGVTQTPKHLITATGQRVTLRCSPRSGDLSVYWYQQSLDQGLQFLIQYYNGEERAKGNILERFSAQQFPDLHSELNLSSLELGDSALYFCASSTHSSYEQYFGPGTRLTVT.

The rearrangement joins TRBV29-1 to TRBJ2-4; 7 positions match TRBD1. Germline V gene data show CDR1 as SQVTM and CDR2 as ANQGSEA. The CDR3 contains 14 residues. V gave up 6 bases and J gave up 6 bases; unmatched junction bases: 11. The DNA of the CDR3 is TGCAGCGTCCTTAGACAGGGACGTGGAAACATTCAGTACTTC. This encodes CSVLRQGRGNIQYF. The whole variable domain, filled in from reference TRBV29-1 and TRBJ2-4, reads SAVISQKPSRDICQRGTSLTIQCQVDSQVTMMFWYRQQPGQSLTLIATANQGSEATYESGFVIDKFPISRPNLTFSTLTVSNMSPEDSSIYLCSVLRQGRGNIQYFGAGTRLSVL.